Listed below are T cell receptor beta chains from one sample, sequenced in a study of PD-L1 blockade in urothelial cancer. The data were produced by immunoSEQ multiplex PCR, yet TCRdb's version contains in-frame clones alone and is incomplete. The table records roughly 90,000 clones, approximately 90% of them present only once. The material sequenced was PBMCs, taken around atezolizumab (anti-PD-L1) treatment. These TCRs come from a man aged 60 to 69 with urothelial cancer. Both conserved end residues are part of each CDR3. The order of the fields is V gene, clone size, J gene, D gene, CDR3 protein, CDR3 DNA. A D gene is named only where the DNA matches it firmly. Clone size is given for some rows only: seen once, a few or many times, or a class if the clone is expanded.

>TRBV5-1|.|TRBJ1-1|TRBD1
CASSLGQGVTEAFF
TGCGCCAGCAGCTTGGGACAGGGGGTTACTGAAGCTTTCTTT
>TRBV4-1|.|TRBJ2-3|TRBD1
CASSLRTGKDTQYF
TGCGCCAGCAGCCTCAGGACAGGGAAGGATACGCAGTATTTT
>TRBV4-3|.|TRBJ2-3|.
CASSQIEWDTQYF
TGCGCCAGCAGCCAGATCGAGTGGGATACGCAGTATTTT
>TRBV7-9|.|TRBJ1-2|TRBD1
CASSLGQGGYTF
TGTGCCAGCAGCTTAGGACAGGGGGGCTACACCTTC
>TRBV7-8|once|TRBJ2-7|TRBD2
CASSPGGGDEQYF
TGTGCCAGCAGCCCCGGCGGGGGGGACGAGCAGTACTTC
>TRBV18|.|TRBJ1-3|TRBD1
CASSPAGTGKGNTIYF
TGTGCCAGCTCACCTGCCGGGACAGGGAAGGGAAACACCATATATTTT
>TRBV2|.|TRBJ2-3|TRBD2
CASTQTLAGGTDTQYF
TGTGCCAGCACCCAGACACTAGCGGGAGGCACAGATACGCAGTATTTT
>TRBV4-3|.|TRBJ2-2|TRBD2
CASSQIGLAGVNTGELFF
TGCGCCAGCAGCCAAATAGGACTAGCGGGGGTGAACACCGGGGAGCTGTTTTTT
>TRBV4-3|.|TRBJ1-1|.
CASSQTRRNTEAFF
TGCGCCAGCAGCCAGACAAGAAGGAACACTGAAGCTTTCTTT
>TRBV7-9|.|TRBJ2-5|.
CASSLDSYVQETQYF
TGTGCCAGCAGCTTAGACTCGTACGTCCAAGAGACCCAGTACTTC
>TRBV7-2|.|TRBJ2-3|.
CASSFRRGSGESDTQYF
TGTGCCAGCAGCTTTCGTAGGGGTTCGGGGGAGTCAGATACGCAGTATTTT
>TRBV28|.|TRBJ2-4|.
CASSLPGLPHIQYF
TGTGCCAGCAGTCTCCCGGGTTTGCCCCACATTCAGTACTTC
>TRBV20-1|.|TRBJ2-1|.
CSADSLDEQFF
TGCAGTGCGGACTCCCTTGATGAGCAGTTCTTC
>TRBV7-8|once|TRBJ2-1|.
CASGTPTSYNEQFF
TGTGCCAGCGGGACTCCTACCTCCTACAATGAGCAGTTCTTC
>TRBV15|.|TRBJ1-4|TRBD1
CATKGQGADEKLFF
TGTGCCACCAAGGGGCAGGGGGCCGACGAAAAACTGTTTTTT
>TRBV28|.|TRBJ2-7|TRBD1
CASSPPGQALSF
TGTGCCAGCTCCCCGCCGGGACAGGCCCTTTCCTTC
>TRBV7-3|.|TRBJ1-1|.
CASSSRNTEAFF
TGTGCCAGCAGCTCCCGGAACACTGAAGCTTTCTTT
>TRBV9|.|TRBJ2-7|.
CASSVEPRTRVDEQYF
TGTGCCAGCAGCGTAGAACCGCGGACAAGGGTGGACGAGCAGTACTTC
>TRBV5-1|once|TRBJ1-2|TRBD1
CASSDPGQGDYGYTF
TGCGCCAGCAGCGACCCGGGACAGGGTGACTATGGCTACACCTTC
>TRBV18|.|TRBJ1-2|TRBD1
CASSRGQGAGNYGYTF
TGTGCCAGCTCCCGCGGACAGGGGGCAGGAAACTATGGCTACACCTTC
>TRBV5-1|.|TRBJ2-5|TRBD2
CASSWTSGGTGETQYF
TGCGCCAGCAGCTGGACTAGCGGGGGCACCGGTGAGACCCAGTACTTC
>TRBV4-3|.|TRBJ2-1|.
CASSPTTSRPEQFF
TGCGCCAGCAGCCCGACGACTAGTCGCCCTGAGCAGTTCTTC
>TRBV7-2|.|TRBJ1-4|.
CASSLVPGDEKLFF
TGTGCCAGCAGCTTAGTCCCAGGGGACGAAAAACTGTTTTTT
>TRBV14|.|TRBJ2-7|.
CASSPGVSRYEQYF
TGTGCCAGCAGCCCTGGAGTCTCTCGTTACGAGCAGTACTTC
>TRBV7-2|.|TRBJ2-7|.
CASSLSGSSYEQYF
TGTGCCAGCAGCTTATCGGGGTCTTCCTACGAGCAGTACTTC
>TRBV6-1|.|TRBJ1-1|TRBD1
CAMGTGEIEAFF
TGTGCCATGGGGACAGGGGAAATTGAAGCTTTCTTT
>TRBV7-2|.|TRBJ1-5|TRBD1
CASSLGQGHNQPQHF
TGTGCCAGCAGCTTAGGACAGGGGCACAATCAGCCCCAGCATTTT
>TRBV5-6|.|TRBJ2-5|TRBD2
CASSSGLQQETQYF
TGTGCCAGCAGCTCGGGACTACAACAAGAGACCCAGTACTTC
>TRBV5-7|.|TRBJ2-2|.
CASSFIAALNTGELFF
TGTGCCAGCAGCTTTATTGCGGCGCTGAACACCGGGGAGCTGTTTTTT
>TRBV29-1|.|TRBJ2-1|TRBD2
CSVERGVNEQFF
TGCAGCGTTGAGCGGGGGGTCAATGAGCAGTTCTTC
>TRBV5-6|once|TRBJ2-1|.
CASSPSPTNEQFF
TGTGCCAGCAGTCCCTCCCCTACCAATGAGCAGTTCTTC
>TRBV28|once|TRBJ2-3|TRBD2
CASSLTSGTPSTDTQYF
TGTGCCAGCAGTTTGACTAGCGGGACCCCAAGCACAGATACGCAGTATTTT
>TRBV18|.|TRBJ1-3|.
CASSPPTGDSGNTIYF
TGTGCCAGCTCACCACCGACGGGGGACTCTGGAAACACCATATATTTT
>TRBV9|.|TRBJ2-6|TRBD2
CASSPRGGSGANVLTF
TGTGCCAGCAGCCCCCGCGGGGGCTCTGGGGCCAACGTCCTGACTTTC
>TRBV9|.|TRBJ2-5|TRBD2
CASSVGLAGVETQYF
TGTGCCAGCAGCGTAGGACTAGCGGGGGTAGAGACCCAGTACTTC
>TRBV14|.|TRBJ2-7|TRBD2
CASSQVGLAGTYEQYF
TGTGCCAGCAGCCAAGTCGGGCTAGCGGGGACCTACGAGCAGTACTTC
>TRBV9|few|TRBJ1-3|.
CASSPRSANTIYF
TGTGCCAGCAGCCCCCGGAGTGCAAACACCATATATTTT
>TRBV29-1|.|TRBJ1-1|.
CSGVTGRNTEAFF
TGCAGCGGGGTAACAGGGAGGAACACTGAAGCTTTCTTT
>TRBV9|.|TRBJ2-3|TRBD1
CASSADGQGSTDTQYF
TGTGCCAGCAGCGCCGATGGACAGGGAAGCACAGATACGCAGTATTTT
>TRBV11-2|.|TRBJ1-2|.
CASSLVADNYGYTF
TGTGCCAGCAGCTTAGTGGCAGATAACTATGGCTACACCTTC
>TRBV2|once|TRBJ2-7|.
CASSIGASYEQYF
TGTGCCAGCAGCATCGGTGCCTCCTACGAGCAGTACTTC
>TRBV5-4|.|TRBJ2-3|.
CASSRIGGQSTDTQYF
TGTGCCAGCAGCAGAATCGGGGGGCAGAGCACAGATACGCAGTATTTT
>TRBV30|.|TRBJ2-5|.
CAWTLAWLQTQYF
TGTGCCTGGACCTTAGCGTGGCTACAGACCCAGTACTTC
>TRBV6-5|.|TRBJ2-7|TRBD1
CASRRRTGPYEQYF
TGTGCCAGCAGGCGTCGGACAGGGCCCTACGAGCAGTACTTC
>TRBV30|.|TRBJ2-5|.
CAWSVRLTGRAETQYF
TGTGCCTGGAGTGTACGTCTAACGGGAAGGGCAGAGACCCAGTACTTC
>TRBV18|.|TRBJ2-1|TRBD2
CASSPAGLAGDNEQFF
TGTGCCAGCTCACCTGCTGGACTAGCGGGGGACAATGAGCAGTTCTTC
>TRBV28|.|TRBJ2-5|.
CASSPFDRSQETQYF
TGTGCCAGCAGCCCATTTGACAGGTCACAAGAGACCCAGTACTTC
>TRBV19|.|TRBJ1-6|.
CASSTVTGSSSPLHF
TGTGCCAGTAGTACGGTAACAGGGTCCTCATCACCCCTCCACTTT
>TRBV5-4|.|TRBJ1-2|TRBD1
CASSAGGKGMNYGYTF
TGTGCCAGCAGCGCAGGGGGTAAGGGGATGAACTATGGCTACACCTTC
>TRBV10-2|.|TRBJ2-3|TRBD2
CASRQTSGRGPDTQYF
TGCGCCAGCAGACAAACTAGCGGGAGGGGCCCAGATACGCAGTATTTT
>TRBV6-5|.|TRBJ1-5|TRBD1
CASSSTGGQPQHF
TGTGCCAGCAGTTCCACAGGGGGTCAGCCCCAGCATTTT
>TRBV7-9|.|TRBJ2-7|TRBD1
CASTEGQGSSYEQYF
TGTGCCAGCACCGAGGGACAGGGGTCATCCTACGAGCAGTACTTC
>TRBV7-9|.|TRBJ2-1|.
CASSPPFRYSYNEQFF
TGTGCCAGCAGCCCTCCTTTCCGTTACTCCTACAATGAGCAGTTCTTC
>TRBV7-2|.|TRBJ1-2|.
CASSLVSSNYGYTF
TGTGCCAGCAGCTTAGTATCCAGTAACTATGGCTACACCTTC
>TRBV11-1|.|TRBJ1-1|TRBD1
CASSSRDRVYTEAFF
TGTGCCAGCAGCTCTCGGGACAGGGTTTACACTGAAGCTTTCTTT
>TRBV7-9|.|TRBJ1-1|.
CASSLSENTEAFF
TGTGCCAGCAGCTTATCAGAGAACACTGAAGCTTTCTTT
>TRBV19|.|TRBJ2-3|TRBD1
CASSVPGQGARTQYF
TGTGCCAGTAGCGTCCCGGGACAGGGGGCGCGGACGCAGTATTTT
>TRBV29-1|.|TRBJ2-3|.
CSVDVAGARTQYF
TGCAGCGTTGACGTTGCGGGGGCCCGTACGCAGTATTTT
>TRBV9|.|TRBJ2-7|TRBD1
CASSAQGALYEQYF
TGTGCCAGCAGCGCACAGGGGGCACTCTACGAGCAGTACTTC
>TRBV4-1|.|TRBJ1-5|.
CASSRGLPLGQPQHF
TGCGCCAGCAGCCGGGGACTCCCTCTTGGCCAGCCCCAGCATTTT